The T cell receptor (beta chain) described here comes from a study of T-cell memory formation after mild COVID-19. Study as a whole: Clustering of TCRs was largely donor specific.

Overall study findings and caveats: Memory sampled before infection contained some responding clones, suggesting cross-reactive memory joined. Those CD4+ clones that contracted were mainly in CM and EM (CD8+ ones in EMRA).

5'RACE primed at constant segments yielded TCR alpha and TCR beta cDNA libraries bearing sample barcodes and UMIs. TCRdb fed the 5' RACE reads into MiXCR, producing one record per CDR3 protein. The data hold about 470,000 distinct CDR3 sequences, with about 23% observed a single time. CDR1 and CDR2 from the germline V gene are KGHSH and LQKENI. Trimming stripped 3 bases from V and 2 bases from J, with 10 bases between. The CDR3 runs 14 residues. This clonotype was recorded a few times. Antigen: not known. This receptor was obtained from an adult woman who had mild COVID-19 (a few samples of this study predate the infection). Cell type and time point are not known. The sequenced sample was PBMCs or a T cell subset sorted from them (not recorded which). The chain carries TRBV18 and TRBJ1-2; D gene ambiguous. CDR3 DNA sequence: TGTGCCAGCTCACCCAACCGACGGAACTATGGCTACACCTTC. Its protein product is CASSPNRRNYGYTF.